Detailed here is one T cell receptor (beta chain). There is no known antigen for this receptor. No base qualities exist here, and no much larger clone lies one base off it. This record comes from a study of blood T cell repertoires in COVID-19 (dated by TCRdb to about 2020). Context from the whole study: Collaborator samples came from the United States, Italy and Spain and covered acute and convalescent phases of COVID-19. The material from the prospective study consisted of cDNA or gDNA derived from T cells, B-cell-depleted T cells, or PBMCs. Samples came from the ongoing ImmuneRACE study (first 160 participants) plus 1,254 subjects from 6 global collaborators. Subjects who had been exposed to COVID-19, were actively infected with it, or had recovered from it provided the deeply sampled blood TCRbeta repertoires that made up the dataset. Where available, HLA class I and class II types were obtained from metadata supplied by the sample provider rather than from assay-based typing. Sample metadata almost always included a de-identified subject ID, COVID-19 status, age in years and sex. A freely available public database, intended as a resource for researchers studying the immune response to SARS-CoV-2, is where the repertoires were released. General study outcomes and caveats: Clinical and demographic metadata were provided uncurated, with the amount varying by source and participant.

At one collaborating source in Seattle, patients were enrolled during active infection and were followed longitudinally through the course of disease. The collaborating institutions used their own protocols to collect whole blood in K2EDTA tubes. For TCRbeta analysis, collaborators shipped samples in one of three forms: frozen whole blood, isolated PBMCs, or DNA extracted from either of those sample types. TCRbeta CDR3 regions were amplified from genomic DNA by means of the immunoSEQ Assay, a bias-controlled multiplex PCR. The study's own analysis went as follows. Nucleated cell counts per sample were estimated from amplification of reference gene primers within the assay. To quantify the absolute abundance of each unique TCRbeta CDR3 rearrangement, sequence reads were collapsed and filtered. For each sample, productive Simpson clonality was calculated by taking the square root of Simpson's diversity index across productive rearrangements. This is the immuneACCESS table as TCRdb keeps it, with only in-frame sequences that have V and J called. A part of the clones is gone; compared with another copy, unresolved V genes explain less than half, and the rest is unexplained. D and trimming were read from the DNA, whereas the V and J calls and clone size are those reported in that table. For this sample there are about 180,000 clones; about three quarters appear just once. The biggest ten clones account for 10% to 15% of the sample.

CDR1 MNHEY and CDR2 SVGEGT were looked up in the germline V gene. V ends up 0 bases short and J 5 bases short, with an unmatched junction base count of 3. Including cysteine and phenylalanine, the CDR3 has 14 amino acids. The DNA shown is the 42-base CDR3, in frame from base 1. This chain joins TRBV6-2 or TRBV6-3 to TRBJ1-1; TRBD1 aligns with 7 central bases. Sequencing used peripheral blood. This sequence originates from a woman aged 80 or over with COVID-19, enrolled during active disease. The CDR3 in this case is CASSYSPRGTEAFF. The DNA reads TGTGCCAGCAGTTACTCACCCAGGGGGACTGAAGCTTTCTTT.